This T cell receptor (beta chain) came from a study of human T cells and chemical hapten exposure. Study summary: An area of 2 cm by 2 to 2.5 cm on upper inner arm skin received 2% DPC for sensitization. Study-wide findings and caveats: Significantly more large CDR3 similarity clusters arose among expanded TCRs than among controls.

A note on this clonotype: Its specificity is not known.

How the authors handled the data: Ranging from roughly 23,224 to 690,600, TCR counts per sample had a median value of about 96,000. MiXCR, run by TCRdb on the RACE reads, gives a single entry per CDR3 protein. Here the V and J calls rest on TCRdb's processing, not on the authors' analysis. Here the sample spans around 300,000 distinct CDR3 sequences, approximately 7.5% being singletons. The time point here: pre-sensitization, week 0. Regarding treatment: therapeutic diphenylcyclopropenone sensitization with weekly scalp DPC. The starting material, unfractionated whole blood, was used for total RNA extraction. This clonotype was sampled from a man between 18 and 29 years old with alopecia areata. Some clones in this sample may be carry-over from other donors' samples. The sequencing here drew on whole blood, taken in connection with sensitization to the hapten diphenylcyclopropenone (DPC).

In DNA form, the CDR3 reads TGCAGTGCTAGAGGGGGACGGGCCTATGGCTACACCTTC. Translation gives CSARGGRAYGYTF. The V and J genes are TRBV20-1 and TRBJ1-2; TRBD1 might be the D (5 bases). CDR1 and CDR2 from the germline V gene are DFQATT and SNEGSKA (reference sequence). This CDR3 is built from 13 residues. The V and J ends lost 1 base and 4 bases respectively, with 10 bases between them.